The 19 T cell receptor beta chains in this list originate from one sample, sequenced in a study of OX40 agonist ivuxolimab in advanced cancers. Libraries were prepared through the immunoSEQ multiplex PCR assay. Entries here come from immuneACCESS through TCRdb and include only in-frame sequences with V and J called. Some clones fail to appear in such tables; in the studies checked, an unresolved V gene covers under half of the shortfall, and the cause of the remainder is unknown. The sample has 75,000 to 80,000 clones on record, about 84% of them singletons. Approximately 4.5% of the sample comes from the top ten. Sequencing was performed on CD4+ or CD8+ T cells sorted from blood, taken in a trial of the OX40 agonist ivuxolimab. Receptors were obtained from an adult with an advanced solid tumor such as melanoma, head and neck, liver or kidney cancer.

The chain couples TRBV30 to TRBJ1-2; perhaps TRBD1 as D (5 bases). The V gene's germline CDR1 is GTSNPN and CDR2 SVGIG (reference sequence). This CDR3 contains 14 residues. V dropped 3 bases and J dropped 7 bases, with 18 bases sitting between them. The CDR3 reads CAWRGGRRGSGYTF. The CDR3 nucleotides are TGTGCCTGGAGGGGCGGGAGGAGGGGCTCTGGCTACACCTTC.

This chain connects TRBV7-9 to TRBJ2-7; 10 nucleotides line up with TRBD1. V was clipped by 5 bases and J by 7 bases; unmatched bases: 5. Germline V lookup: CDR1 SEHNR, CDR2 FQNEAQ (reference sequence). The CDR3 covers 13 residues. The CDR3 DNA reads TGTGCCAGCAGCCTGGACAGGGGGTTAGAGCAGTACTTC. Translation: CASSLDRGLEQYF.

CDR3 sequence (DNA): TGTGCCAGCTTACGGGGTGGGTTGTATGAGCAGTTCTTC. Its protein is CASLRGGLYEQFF. The rearrangement joins TRBV6-1 to TRBJ2-1; tentatively, D is TRBD2 (5 bases). V was pared by 8 bases and J by 8 bases, with 16 bases between. The CDR3 has 13 residues. Germline CDR1 is MNHNS and CDR2 is SASEGT.

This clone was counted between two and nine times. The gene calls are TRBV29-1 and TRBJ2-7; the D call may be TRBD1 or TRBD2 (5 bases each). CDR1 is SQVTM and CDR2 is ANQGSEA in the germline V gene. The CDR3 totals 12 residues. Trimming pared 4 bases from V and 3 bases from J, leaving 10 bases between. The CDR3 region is CSVGDAIYEQYF. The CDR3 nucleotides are TGCAGCGTTGGGGACGCCATCTACGAGCAGTACTTC.

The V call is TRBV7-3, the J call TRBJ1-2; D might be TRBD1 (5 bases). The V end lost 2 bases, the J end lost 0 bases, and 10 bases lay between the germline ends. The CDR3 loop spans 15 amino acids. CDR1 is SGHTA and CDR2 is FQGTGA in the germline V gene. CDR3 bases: TGTGCCAGCAGCTTAGCAGGGCCTGCTAACTATGGCTACACCTTC. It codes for CASSLAGPANYGYTF.

CDR3 sequence reads: CATERLQQFF. CDR3 coding DNA: TGTGCCACCGAGCGGCTTCAGCAGTTCTTC. V gene TRBV30 combines with J gene TRBJ2-1; D possibly corresponds to TRBD2 (5 bases). Trimming removed 8 bases at V and 11 bases at J, with 13 bases between. The CDR3 contains 10 residues. The germline CDR1 and CDR2 sequences are GTSNPN and SVGIG (reference sequence).

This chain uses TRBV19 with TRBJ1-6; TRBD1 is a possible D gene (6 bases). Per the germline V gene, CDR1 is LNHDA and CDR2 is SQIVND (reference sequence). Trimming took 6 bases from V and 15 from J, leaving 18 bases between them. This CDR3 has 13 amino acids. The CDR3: CASSDQQGALLHF. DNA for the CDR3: TGTGCCAGTAGCGACCAACAGGGTGCCCTCCTCCACTTT.

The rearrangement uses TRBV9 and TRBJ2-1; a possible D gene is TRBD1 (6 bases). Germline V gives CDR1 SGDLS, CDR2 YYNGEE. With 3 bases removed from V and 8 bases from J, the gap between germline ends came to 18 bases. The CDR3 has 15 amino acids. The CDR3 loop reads CASSAQHRQGYEQFF. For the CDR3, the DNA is TGTGCCAGCAGCGCACAGCACAGGCAGGGGTATGAGCAGTTCTTC.

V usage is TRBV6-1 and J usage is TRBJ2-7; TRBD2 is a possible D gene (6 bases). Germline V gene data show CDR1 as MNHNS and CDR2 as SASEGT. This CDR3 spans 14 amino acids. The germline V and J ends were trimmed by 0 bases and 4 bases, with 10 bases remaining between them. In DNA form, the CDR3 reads TGTGCCAGCAGTGAAGCTGGAGGGATATACGAGCAGTACTTC. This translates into CASSEAGGIYEQYF.

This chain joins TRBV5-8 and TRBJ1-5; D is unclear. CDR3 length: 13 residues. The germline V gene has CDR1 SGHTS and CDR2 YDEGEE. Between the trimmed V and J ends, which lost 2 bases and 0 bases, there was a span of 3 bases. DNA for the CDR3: TGTGCCAGCAGCTTTGATAGCAATCAGCCCCAGCATTTT. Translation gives CASSFDSNQPQHF.

Written as DNA, the CDR3 is TGTGCCAGCAGTTCGAATGGACTAGCGGGGATAGATACGCAGTATTTT. Its translation: CASSSNGLAGIDTQYF. The chain links TRBV27 to TRBJ2-3, with 12 bases lining up with TRBD2. V lost 4 bases, J lost 5 bases, and 7 bases stayed unmatched. This CDR3 comprises 16 residues. Germline values: CDR1 MNHEY, CDR2 SMNVEV (reference sequence).

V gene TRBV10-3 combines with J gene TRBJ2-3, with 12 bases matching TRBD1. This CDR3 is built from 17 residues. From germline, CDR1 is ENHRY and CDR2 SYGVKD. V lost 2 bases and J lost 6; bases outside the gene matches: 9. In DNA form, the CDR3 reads TGTGCCATCAGTGAGGATGGGACAGGGGGCGTGCTGGATACGCAGTATTTT. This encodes CAISEDGTGGVLDTQYF.

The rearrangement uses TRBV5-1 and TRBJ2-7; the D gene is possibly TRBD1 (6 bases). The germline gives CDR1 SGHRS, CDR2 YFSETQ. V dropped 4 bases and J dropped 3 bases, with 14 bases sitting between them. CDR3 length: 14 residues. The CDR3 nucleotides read TGCGCCAGCAGCCCAGCGGACAGTATCTACGAGCAGTACTTC. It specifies CASSPADSIYEQYF.

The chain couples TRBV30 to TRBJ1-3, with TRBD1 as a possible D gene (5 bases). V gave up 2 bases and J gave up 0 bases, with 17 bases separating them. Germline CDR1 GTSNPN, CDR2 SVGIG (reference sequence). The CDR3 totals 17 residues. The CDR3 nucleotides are TGTGCCTGGAGTTCGACGCGGACATTCCGCTCTGGAAACACCATATATTTT. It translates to CAWSSTRTFRSGNTIYF.

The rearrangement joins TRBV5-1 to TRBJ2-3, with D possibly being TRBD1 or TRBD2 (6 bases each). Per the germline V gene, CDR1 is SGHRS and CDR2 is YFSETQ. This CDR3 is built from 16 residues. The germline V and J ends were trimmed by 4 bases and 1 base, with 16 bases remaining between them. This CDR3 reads CASSGTGWRGTDTQYF. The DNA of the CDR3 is TGCGCCAGCAGCGGAACAGGGTGGAGGGGCACAGATACGCAGTATTTT.

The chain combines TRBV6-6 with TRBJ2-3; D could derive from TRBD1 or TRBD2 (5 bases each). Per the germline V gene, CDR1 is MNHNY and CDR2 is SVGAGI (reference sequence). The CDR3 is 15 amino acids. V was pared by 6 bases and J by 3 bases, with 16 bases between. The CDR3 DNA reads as TGTGCCAGCAGAGCGGCAGGGAAGGGTACAGATACGCAGTATTTT. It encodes CASRAAGKGTDTQYF.

The CDR3 region has the DNA TGCGCCAGCAGCGGGGGACGCAGCCAAGAGACCCAGTACTTC. Protein: CASSGGRSQETQYF. The chain combines TRBV5-1 with TRBJ2-5; D tentatively fits TRBD1 or TRBD2 (5 bases each). The V and J ends lost 4 bases and 1 base respectively, with 11 bases between them. The CDR3 sequence is 14 residues long. CDR1 and CDR2 from the germline V gene are SGHRS and YFSETQ.

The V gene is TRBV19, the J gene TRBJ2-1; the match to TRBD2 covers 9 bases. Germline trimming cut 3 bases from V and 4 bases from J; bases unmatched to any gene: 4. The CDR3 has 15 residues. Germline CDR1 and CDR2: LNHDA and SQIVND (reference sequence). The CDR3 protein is CASSIVAGAYNEQFF. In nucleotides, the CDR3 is TGTGCCAGTAGTATTGTAGCGGGGGCGTACAATGAGCAGTTCTTC.

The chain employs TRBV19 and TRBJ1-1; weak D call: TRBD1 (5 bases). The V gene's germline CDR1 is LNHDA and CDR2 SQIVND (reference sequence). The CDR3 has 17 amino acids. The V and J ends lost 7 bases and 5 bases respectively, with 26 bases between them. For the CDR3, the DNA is TGTGCCAGTACCACTCCTCCGGGGCAGAAAAGTAGAACTGAAGCTTTCTTT. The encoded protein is CASTTPPGQKSRTEAFF.